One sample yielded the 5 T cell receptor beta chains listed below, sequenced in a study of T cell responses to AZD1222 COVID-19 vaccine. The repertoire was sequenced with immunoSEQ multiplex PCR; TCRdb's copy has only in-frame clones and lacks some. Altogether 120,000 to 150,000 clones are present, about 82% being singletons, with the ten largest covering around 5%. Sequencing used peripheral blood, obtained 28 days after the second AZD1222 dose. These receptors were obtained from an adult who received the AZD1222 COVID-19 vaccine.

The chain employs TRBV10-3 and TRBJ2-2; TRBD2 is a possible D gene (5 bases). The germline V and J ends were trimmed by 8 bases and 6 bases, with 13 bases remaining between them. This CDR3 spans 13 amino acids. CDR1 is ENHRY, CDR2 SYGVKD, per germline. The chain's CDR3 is CAIGERSAGELFF. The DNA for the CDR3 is TGTGCCATCGGGGAGCGGTCGGCCGGGGAGCTGTTTTTT.

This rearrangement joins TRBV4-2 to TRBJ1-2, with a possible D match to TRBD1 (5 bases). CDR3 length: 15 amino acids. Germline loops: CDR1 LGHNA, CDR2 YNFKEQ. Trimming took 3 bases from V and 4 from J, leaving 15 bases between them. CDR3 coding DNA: TGTGCCAGCAGCCATGTGGCGACAGAGATCTATGGCTACACCTTC. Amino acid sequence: CASSHVATEIYGYTF.

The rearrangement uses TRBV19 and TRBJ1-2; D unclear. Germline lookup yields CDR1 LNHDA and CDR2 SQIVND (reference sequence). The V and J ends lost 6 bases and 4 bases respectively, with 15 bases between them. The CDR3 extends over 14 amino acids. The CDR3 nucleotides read TGTGCCAGTAGCATCCGGGGTATCGGCTATGGCTACACCTTC. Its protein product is CASSIRGIGYGYTF.

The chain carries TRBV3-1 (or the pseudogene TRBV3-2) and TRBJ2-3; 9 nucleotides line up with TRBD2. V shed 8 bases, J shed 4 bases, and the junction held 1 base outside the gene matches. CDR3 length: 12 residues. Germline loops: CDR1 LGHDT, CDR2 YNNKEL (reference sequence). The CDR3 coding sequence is TGTGCCAGCGGCGGGGGGGCAGATACGCAGTATTTT. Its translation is CASGGGADTQYF.

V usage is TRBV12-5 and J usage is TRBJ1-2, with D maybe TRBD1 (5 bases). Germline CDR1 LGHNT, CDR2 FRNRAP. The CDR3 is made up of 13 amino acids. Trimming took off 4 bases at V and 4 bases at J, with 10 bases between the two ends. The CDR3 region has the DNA TGTGCTAGTGGTTCAGGGTTGGTCTATGGCTACACCTTC. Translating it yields CASGSGLVYGYTF.